The rows below give T cell receptor beta chains drawn from one sample of a study of cytomegalovirus exposure and HLA in healthy donors. Profiled with immunoSEQ multiplex PCR; TCRdb holds only in-frame clones, not every one. The table lists about 150,000 clones, roughly 80% of them singletons. The sequenced sample consisted of PBMCs. Source of these receptors: a man aged 30 to 45 in good health and CMV-seronegative. Each CDR3 is given with its conserved first and last residue. The order of the fields is J gene, clone size, V gene, D gene, CDR3 protein, CDR3 DNA. A D gene is named only where the DNA matches it firmly. Size values are once, few and many counts, or a class for expanded clones, and some rows have none.

j_gene: TRBJ2-1
abundance: -
v_gene: TRBV7-3
d_gene: TRBD2
CDR3aa: CASSLKASGSDEQFF
CDR3nt: TGTGCCAGCAGCTTAAAGGCTAGCGGGAGCGATGAGCAGTTCTTC

j_gene: TRBJ2-1
abundance: once
v_gene: TRBV5-1
d_gene: -
CDR3aa: CASSALTEYNEQFF
CDR3nt: TGCGCCAGCAGCGCACTGACAGAGTACAATGAGCAGTTCTTC

j_gene: TRBJ2-5
abundance: -
v_gene: TRBV9
d_gene: -
CDR3aa: CASSVGRGRETQYF
CDR3nt: TGTGCCAGCAGCGTAGGGAGGGGCCGGGAGACCCAGTACTTC

j_gene: TRBJ2-5
abundance: once
v_gene: TRBV5-1
d_gene: TRBD2
CDR3aa: CASSLGAGGETQYF
CDR3nt: TGCGCCAGCAGCTTGGGAGCGGGAGGGGAGACCCAGTACTTC

j_gene: TRBJ2-7
abundance: -
v_gene: TRBV7-9
d_gene: TRBD1
CDR3aa: CASSGDRGSYEQYF
CDR3nt: TGTGCCAGCAGCGGCGACAGGGGATCCTACGAGCAGTACTTC

j_gene: TRBJ2-4
abundance: -
v_gene: TRBV30
d_gene: TRBD1
CDR3aa: CAWSGQGAAKNIQYF
CDR3nt: TGTGCCTGGAGTGGGCAGGGGGCCGCCAAAAACATTCAGTACTTC

j_gene: TRBJ2-7
abundance: -
v_gene: TRBV2
d_gene: -
CDR3aa: CASSLDSEQYF
CDR3nt: TGTGCCAGCAGCTTAGATAGCGAGCAGTACTTC

j_gene: TRBJ2-5
abundance: -
v_gene: TRBV29-1
d_gene: TRBD1
CDR3aa: CSVTGGLRETQYF
CDR3nt: TGCAGCGTGACAGGGGGCCTACGAGAGACCCAGTACTTC

j_gene: TRBJ1-2
abundance: -
v_gene: TRBV21-1
d_gene: -
CDR3aa: CASSKWGGDGYTF
CDR3nt: TGTGCCAGCAGCAAATGGGGGGGCGACGGCTACACCTTC

j_gene: TRBJ1-5
abundance: -
v_gene: TRBV6-6
d_gene: -
CDR3aa: CASSTDRIDQPQHF
CDR3nt: TGTGCCAGCAGTACCGACAGAATCGATCAGCCCCAGCATTTT

j_gene: TRBJ2-2
abundance: once
v_gene: TRBV9
d_gene: TRBD2
CDR3aa: CASSSPSGGGGELFF
CDR3nt: TGTGCCAGCAGCTCACCCTCGGGGGGGGGCGGGGAGCTGTTTTTT

j_gene: TRBJ2-7
abundance: -
v_gene: TRBV2
d_gene: -
CDR3aa: CASKTLGVSSYEQYF
CDR3nt: TGTGCCAGCAAGACTCTCGGGGTGAGCTCCTACGAGCAGTACTTC

j_gene: TRBJ1-1
abundance: -
v_gene: TRBV27
d_gene: -
CDR3aa: CASSPWTGNTEAFF
CDR3nt: TGTGCCAGCAGTCCCTGGACTGGGAACACTGAAGCTTTCTTT